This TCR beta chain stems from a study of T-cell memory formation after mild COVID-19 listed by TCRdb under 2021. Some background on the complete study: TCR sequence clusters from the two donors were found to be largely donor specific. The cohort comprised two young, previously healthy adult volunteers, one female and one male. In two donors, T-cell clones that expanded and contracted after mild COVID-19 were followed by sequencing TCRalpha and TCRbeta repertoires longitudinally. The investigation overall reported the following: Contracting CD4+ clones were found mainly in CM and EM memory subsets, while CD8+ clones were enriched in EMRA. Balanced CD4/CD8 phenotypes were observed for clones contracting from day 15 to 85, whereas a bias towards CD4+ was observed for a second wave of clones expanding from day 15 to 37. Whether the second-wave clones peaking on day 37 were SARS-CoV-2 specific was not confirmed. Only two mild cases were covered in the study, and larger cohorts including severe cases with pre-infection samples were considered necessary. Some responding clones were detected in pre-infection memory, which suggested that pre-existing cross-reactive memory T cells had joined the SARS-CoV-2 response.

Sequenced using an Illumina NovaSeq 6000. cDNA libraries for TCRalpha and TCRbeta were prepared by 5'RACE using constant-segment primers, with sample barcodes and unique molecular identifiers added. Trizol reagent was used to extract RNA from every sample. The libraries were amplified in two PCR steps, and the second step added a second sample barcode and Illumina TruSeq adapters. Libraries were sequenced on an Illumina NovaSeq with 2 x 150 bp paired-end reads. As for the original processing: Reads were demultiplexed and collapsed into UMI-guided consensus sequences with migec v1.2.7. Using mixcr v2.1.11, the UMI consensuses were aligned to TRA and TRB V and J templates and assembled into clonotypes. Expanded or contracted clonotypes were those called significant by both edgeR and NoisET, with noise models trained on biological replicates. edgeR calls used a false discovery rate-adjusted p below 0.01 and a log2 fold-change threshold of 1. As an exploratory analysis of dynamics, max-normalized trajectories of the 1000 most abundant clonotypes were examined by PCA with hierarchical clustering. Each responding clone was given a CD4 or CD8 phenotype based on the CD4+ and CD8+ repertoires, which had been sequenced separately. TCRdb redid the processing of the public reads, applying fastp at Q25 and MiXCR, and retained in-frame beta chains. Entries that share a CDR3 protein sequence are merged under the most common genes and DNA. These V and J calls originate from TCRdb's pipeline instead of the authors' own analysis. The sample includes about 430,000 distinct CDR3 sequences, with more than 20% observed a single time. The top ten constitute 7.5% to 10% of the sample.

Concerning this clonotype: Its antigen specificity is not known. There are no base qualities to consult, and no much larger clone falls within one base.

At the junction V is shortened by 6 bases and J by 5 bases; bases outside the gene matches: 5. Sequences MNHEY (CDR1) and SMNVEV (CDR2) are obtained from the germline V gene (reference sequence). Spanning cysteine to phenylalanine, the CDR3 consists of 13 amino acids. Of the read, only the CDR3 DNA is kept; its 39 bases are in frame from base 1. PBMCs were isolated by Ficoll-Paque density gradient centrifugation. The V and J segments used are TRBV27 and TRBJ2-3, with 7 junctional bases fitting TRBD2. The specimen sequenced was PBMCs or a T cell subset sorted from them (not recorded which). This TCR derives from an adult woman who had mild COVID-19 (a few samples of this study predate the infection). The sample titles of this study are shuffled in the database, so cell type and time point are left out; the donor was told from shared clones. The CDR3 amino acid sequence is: CASRTLAKDTQYF. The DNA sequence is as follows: TGTGCCAGCAGAACACTAGCGAAAGATACGCAGTATTTT.